The 10 T cell receptor beta chains below come from one sample, sequenced in a study of CD8 T cells in ankylosing spondylitis. MiXCR, run by TCRdb on the 5' RACE reads, gives a single entry per CDR3 protein. The sample contains over 25,000 distinct CDR3 sequences, approximately 15% of which appear only once. The sample taken for sequencing was blood. Receptors were obtained from a male donor with ankylosing spondylitis or in good health (not recorded which).

The gene calls are TRBV4-3 and TRBJ1-4; no clear D gene. CDR3 length: 15 residues. Trimming shortened V by 0 bases and J by 9 bases, and 14 bases separated the two germline ends. Per germline, CDR1 LGHNA and CDR2 YSLEER. CDR3 amino acids: CASSQDRNAQQKLFF. The CDR3 DNA reads as TGCGCCAGCAGCCAAGATAGGAATGCCCAACAAAAACTGTTTTTT.

This clonotype occurred many times. The chain is built from TRBV4-3 and TRBJ2-7; D is uncertain. The CDR3 contains 15 residues. Deletions cut 1 base from V and 1 base from J, with 11 bases between. The germline V gene encodes CDR1 LGHNA and CDR2 YSLEER. The CDR3 spells CASSQGERSSYEQYF. The CDR3 region has the DNA TGCGCCAGCAGCCAAGGCGAAAGAAGTTCCTACGAGCAGTACTTC.

This clonotype was seen more than once but under ten times. CDR3 protein: CASSKSIGGAFQYF. In DNA, the CDR3 is TGTGCCAGCAGCAAAAGTATCGGGGGGGCATTTCAGTATTTT. V and J are TRBV21-1 and TRBJ2-3; the table assigns TRBD2, which was not confirmed against the DNA. TRBV21-1 has pseudogene status. The CDR3 runs to 14 residues.

CDR3 DNA: TGTGCCAGCAGCCCTACTAGCGGGAGGCCCGGGGATACGCAGTATTTT. It yields the protein CASSPTSGRPGDTQYF. This chain connects TRBV28 to TRBJ2-3, with TRBD2 identical over 12 bases. Germline assignment: CDR1 MDHEN and CDR2 SYDVKM. The CDR3 has 16 amino acids. With 6 bases clipped from V and 6 bases from J, the junction kept 10 bases outside the gene matches. The complete variable domain, with remaining parts taken from reference TRBV28 and TRBJ2-3, reads DVKVTQSSRYLVKRTGEKVFLECVQDMDHENMFWYRQDPGLGLRLIYFSYDVKMKEKGDIPEGYSVSREKKERFSLILESASTNQTSMYLCASSPTSGRPGDTQYFGPGTRLTVL.

The chain uses TRBV6-2 or TRBV6-3 and TRBJ2-1; 9 positions match TRBD2. V was clipped by 6 bases and J by 0 bases; unmatched bases: 3. The CDR3 is 15 amino acids. The germline V gene encodes CDR1 MNHEY and CDR2 SVGEGT. CDR3 in amino acids: CASSKAGGSYNEQFF. For the CDR3, the DNA is TGTGCCAGCAGCAAAGCGGGGGGCTCCTACAATGAGCAGTTCTTC.

The chain recombines TRBV6-2 or TRBV6-3 with TRBJ2-2; D is perhaps TRBD1 or TRBD2 (6 bases each). Deletions cut 4 bases from V and 3 bases from J, with 9 bases between. Germline V CDR1 and CDR2: MNHEY, SVGEGT. The CDR3 contains 14 residues. The CDR3 region has the DNA TGTGCCAGCAGTTCGGGGGCGGACACCGGGGAGCTGTTTTTT. This sequence encodes CASSSGADTGELFF.

V gene TRBV29-1 combines with J gene TRBJ2-2; D may be TRBD1 or TRBD2 (6 bases each). V shed 6 bases and J shed 7 bases, with 18 bases lying between them. Germline CDR1 reads SQVTM; CDR2 reads ANQGSEA. This CDR3 is 14 amino acids long. In DNA, the CDR3 is TGCAGCGTCCTACGAGGGGGGACGGACGGGGAGCTGTTTTTT. This gives the protein CSVLRGGTDGELFF.

This chain joins TRBV12-3 or TRBV12-4 and TRBJ2-3; D is uncertain. This CDR3 has 14 amino acids. Trimming pared 3 bases from V and 6 bases from J, leaving 13 bases between. CDR3 protein: CASSFGQAWDTQYF. The CDR3 DNA follows: TGTGCCAGCAGTTTCGGGCAGGCTTGGGATACGCAGTATTTT.

In its sample, this clonotype was seen many times. V and J are TRBV4-1 and TRBJ1-1; D is perhaps TRBD1 (5 bases). Looked up from germline, CDR1 is MGHRA and CDR2 is YSYEKL. The CDR3 runs 15 residues. Trimming cost V 1 base and J 8 bases, with 17 bases left between them. The CDR3 reads CASSQAPLNRDEAFF. In DNA form, the CDR3 reads TGCGCCAGCAGCCAAGCCCCCCTGAACCGGGACGAAGCTTTCTTT.

The chain recombines TRBV19 with TRBJ2-3; 7 bases align to TRBD2. Looked up from germline, CDR1 is LNHDA and CDR2 is SQIVND (reference sequence). Trimming took 5 bases from V and 12 from J; bases not matched to a gene: 8. The CDR3 contains 12 residues. The CDR3 DNA sequence: TGTGCCAGTAGTTTTAACGGGGGGTCCCAGTATTTT. It codes for CASSFNGGSQYF.